Each of the 22 T cell receptor beta chains below was sequenced from the same sample in a study of T cell responses to AZD1222 COVID-19 vaccine. TCRdb's copy holds only in-frame clones and misses some; the assay was immunoSEQ multiplex PCR. The data hold about 63,000 clones, with 83% observed a single time. The sample was peripheral blood, taken 28 days after the second AZD1222 dose. These receptors all stem from an adult who received the AZD1222 COVID-19 vaccine.

The chain is built from TRBV11-2 and TRBJ1-1; D ambiguous. The CDR3 is 11 residues long. Germline V gives CDR1 SGHAT, CDR2 FQNNGV. Trimming left V 2 bases short and J 6 bases short, with 4 bases between. CDR3 DNA: TGTGCCAGCAGCTTATGGCCTGAAGCTTTCTTT. Translated: CASSLWPEAFF. Combining the CDR3 with reference TRBV11-2 and TRBJ1-1 gives the whole variable domain EAGVAQSPRYKIIEKRQSVAFWCNPISGHATLYWYQQILGQGPKLLIQFQNNGVVDDSQLPKDRFSAERLKGVDSTLKIQPAKLEDSAVYLCASSLWPEAFFGQGTRLTVV.

The CDR3 DNA follows: TGTGCCAGCAGTTTACAGGCAGGGGCGGGCTACACCTTC. Translated: CASSLQAGAGYTF. The J gene is TRBJ1-2, the V gene TRBV28, with a tentative D call TRBD1 (6 bases). This CDR3 is built from 13 residues. CDR1 is MDHEN, CDR2 SYDVKM, per germline. V lost 2 bases and J lost 8, with 12 bases in between.

This chain links TRBV3-1 (or the pseudogene TRBV3-2) with TRBJ2-7; 11 nucleotides align to TRBD1. The CDR3 covers 15 residues. Germline trimming cut 1 base from V and 3 bases from J; bases unmatched to any gene: 2. CDR1 is LGHDT, CDR2 YNNKEL, per germline (reference sequence). For the CDR3, the DNA is TGTGCCAGCAGCCAAGGGACAGGGGGCTACTACGAGCAGTACTTC. Its protein is CASSQGTGGYYEQYF.

V usage is TRBV5-4 and J usage is TRBJ1-3, with 7 bases matching TRBD1. The CDR3 length is 15 residues. After removal of 3 bases from V and 4 bases from J, the junction contained 7 bases not matched to a gene. From germline, CDR1 is SGHNT and CDR2 YYREEE (reference sequence). CDR3 sequence reads: CASSSVKTGGNTIYF. The CDR3 bases are TGTGCCAGCAGCTCCGTGAAGACAGGGGGAAACACCATATATTTT. Supplemented by reference TRBV5-4 and TRBJ1-3, the full variable domain reads ETGVTQSPTHLIKTRGQQVTLRCSSQSGHNTVSWYQQALGQGPQFIFQYYREEENGRGNFPPRFSGLQFPNYSSELNVNALELDDSALYLCASSSVKTGGNTIYFGEGSWLTVV.

The rearrangement uses TRBV7-2 and TRBJ1-1; perhaps TRBD1 as D (5 bases). The V gene lost 5 bases and the J gene lost 5 bases, with 21 bases spanning the gap. Looked up from germline, CDR1 is SGHTA and CDR2 is FQGNSA. The CDR3 has 16 amino acids. DNA of the CDR3: TGTGCCAGCAGCCCCCCGGGGAGGACTTCAGGGACTGAAGCTTTCTTT. Translation: CASSPPGRTSGTEAFF.

This clone was counted a few times. The V call is TRBV7-8, the J call TRBJ1-5, with D possibly TRBD1 on 6 matching bases. Deletions cut 5 bases from V and 6 bases from J, with 14 bases between. Germline values: CDR1 SGHVS, CDR2 FQNEAQ. The CDR3 loop spans 14 amino acids. CDR3 in amino acids: CASSARTVSQPQHF. The CDR3 DNA reads TGTGCCAGCAGCGCGCGGACAGTCTCTCAGCCCCAGCATTTT.

The chain combines TRBV11-2 with TRBJ1-1; D unclear. Germline V CDR1 and CDR2: SGHAT, FQNNGV. This CDR3 has 16 amino acids. V was pared by 1 base and J by 5 bases, with 17 bases between. The CDR3 nucleotides are TGTGCCAGCAGCTTAGTTTCAGGTCCGGGTTGGACTGAAGCTTTCTTT. Protein product: CASSLVSGPGWTEAFF.

This chain uses TRBV2 with TRBJ1-2; maybe TRBD1 (5 bases). Germline V lookup: CDR1 SNHLY, CDR2 FYNNEI. Trimming took 5 bases from V and 6 from J, leaving 13 bases between them. This CDR3 spans 13 amino acids. The CDR3 coding sequence is TGTGCCAGCAGTCCCTATCCCAGGGATGGCTACACCTTC. It is translated as CASSPYPRDGYTF.

This chain joins TRBV10-3 and TRBJ1-5, with D tentatively TRBD1 (6 bases). The CDR3 spans 15 residues. Trimming removed 3 bases from V and 4 bases from J, with 13 bases in between. The germline CDR1 and CDR2 sequences are ENHRY and SYGVKD. CDR3 amino acids: CAISDEVGGNQPQHF. In nucleotides, the CDR3 is TGTGCCATCAGTGATGAGGTAGGGGGTAATCAGCCCCAGCATTTT.

This clone was counted once. This chain uses TRBV3-1 (or the pseudogene TRBV3-2) with TRBJ2-3, with D unclear. Germline values: CDR1 LGHDT, CDR2 YNNKEL (reference sequence). Trimming shortened V by 4 bases and J by 8 bases, and 10 bases separated the two germline ends. The length of the CDR3 is 12 residues. The CDR3 coding sequence is TGTGCCAGCAGCCTAGTACGGAGTACGCAGTATTTT. Translating gives CASSLVRSTQYF.

The chain couples TRBV19 to TRBJ1-4; 7 nucleotides match TRBD1. Germline values: CDR1 LNHDA, CDR2 SQIVND (reference sequence). The CDR3 is 16 residues long. J was trimmed by 1 base and V by 5 bases; bases with no gene match: 7. The CDR3 DNA is TGTGCCAGTAGTTCCCGGAACAGGGGAACTAATGAAAAACTGTTTTTT. It encodes CASSSRNRGTNEKLFF.

This chain links TRBV25-1 with TRBJ1-5, with 9 bases fitting TRBD1. Germline V CDR1 and CDR2: MGHDK, SYGVNS. This CDR3 contains 14 residues. With 4 bases clipped from V and 3 bases from J, the junction kept 1 base outside the gene matches. In nucleotides, the CDR3 is TGTGCCAGCAGTGGGACAGGGGCCAATCAGCCCCAGCATTTT. As protein: CASSGTGANQPQHF. The full variable domain, completed using reference TRBV25-1 and TRBJ1-5, is EADIYQTPRYLVIGTGKKITLECSQTMGHDKMYWYQQDPGMELHLIHYSYGVNSTEKGDLSSESTVSRIRTEHFPLTLESARPSHTSQYLCASSGTGANQPQHFGDGTRLSIL.

The CDR3 spells CASSSLGGADTQYF. Written as DNA, the CDR3 is TGTGCCAGCAGCTCTCTGGGGGGGGCAGATACGCAGTATTTT. The chain recombines TRBV7-9 with TRBJ2-3, with TRBD2 identical over 7 bases. Germline V CDR1 and CDR2: SEHNR, FQNEAQ (reference sequence). The CDR3 totals 14 residues. V dropped 4 bases and J dropped 4; count of bases not matched to a gene: 5.

This chain links TRBV12-3 or TRBV12-4 with TRBJ2-5, with 7 bases fitting TRBD1. The CDR3 totals 13 residues. Trimming removed 6 bases from V and 6 bases from J; junction bases left unmatched: 7. The CDR3, as DNA: TGTGCCAGCAGCCCGGACAGGCAGCAGACCCAGTACTTC. It translates to CASSPDRQQTQYF.

The V gene is TRBV2, the J gene TRBJ1-1; possible D gene TRBD1, 6 bases. CDR3 size: 13 residues. Trimming took off 6 bases at V and 3 bases at J, with 11 bases between the two ends. Germline CDR1 SNHLY, CDR2 FYNNEI. CDR3: CASSLQGYTEAFF. DNA of the CDR3: TGTGCCAGCAGCCTACAGGGATACACTGAAGCTTTCTTT. Using reference TRBV2 and TRBJ1-1 for the parts outside the CDR3, the full variable domain is EPEVTQTPSHQVTQMGQEVILRCVPISNHLYFYWYRQILGQKVEFLVSFYNNEISEKSEIFDDQFSVERPDGSNFTLKIRSTKLEDSAMYFCASSLQGYTEAFFGQGTRLTVV.

The rearrangement joins TRBV19 to TRBJ2-7; 7 nucleotides align to TRBD2. Trimming at V came to 1 base and at J to 3 bases, leaving 6 bases not matched to a gene. The CDR3 covers 15 residues. Germline V gene data show CDR1 as LNHDA and CDR2 as SQIVND (reference sequence). The CDR3 DNA follows: TGTGCCAGTAGTATAGGGGGAGGGGAAAACTACGAGCAGTACTTC. Its translation is CASSIGGGENYEQYF.

The gene calls are TRBV5-1 and TRBJ2-3; D is ambiguous. CDR1 and CDR2 from the germline V gene are SGHRS and YFSETQ. Deletions cut 2 bases from V and 1 base from J, with 8 bases between. This CDR3 is built from 14 residues. CDR3 sequence: CASSFSGRTDTQYF. CDR3 coding DNA: TGCGCCAGCAGCTTTTCTGGCCGCACAGATACGCAGTATTTT.

This clone is a singleton in its sample. The CDR3 DNA reads as TGTGCCAGCAGCCGCGGACTAAAAGAGACCCAGTACTTC. Its translation: CASSRGLKETQYF. This chain links TRBV12-3 or TRBV12-4 with TRBJ2-5, with a weak D call TRBD2 (6 bases). The V end lost 6 bases, the J end lost 3 bases, and 11 bases lay between the germline ends. This CDR3 spans 13 amino acids.

The gene calls are TRBV4-2 and TRBJ1-6; no definite D call. V was trimmed by 0 bases and J by 7 bases, leaving 7 bases between them. CDR1 is LGHNA, CDR2 YNFKEQ, per germline. The CDR3 totals 14 residues. The CDR3, as DNA: TGTGCCAGCAGCCAAGAAGGGATGAATTCACCCCTCCACTTT. Translated, it gives CASSQEGMNSPLHF.

The chain has TRBV3-1 (or the pseudogene TRBV3-2) and TRBJ1-2, with D uncertain. The CDR3 runs to 13 residues. Germline V CDR1 and CDR2: LGHDT, YNNKEL (reference sequence). Trimming pared 1 base from V and 8 bases from J, leaving 11 bases between. In DNA, the CDR3 is TGTGCCAGCAGCCAAGGCTCAATCCAGGGCTACACCTTC. Translation gives CASSQGSIQGYTF.

The chain combines TRBV5-1 with TRBJ2-3; D remains ambiguous. V was trimmed by 6 bases and J by 0 bases, leaving 20 bases between them. The germline CDR1 and CDR2 sequences are SGHRS and YFSETQ. CDR3 length: 17 residues. The CDR3 DNA reads as TGCGCCAGCACCGATCGAGGTGAGCCCGTTAGCACAGATACGCAGTATTTT. Residues: CASTDRGEPVSTDTQYF.

In its sample, this clone ranks as medium-sized (0.01 to 0.1%). This CDR3 is CASSPGTVNSPLHF. The CDR3 DNA sequence: TGTGCCAGCAGCCCCGGGACGGTTAATTCACCCCTCCACTTT. The J gene is TRBJ1-6, the V gene TRBV11-3; a possible D gene is TRBD1 (5 bases). The CDR3 is 14 amino acids. Between the trimmed V and J ends, which lost 5 bases and 6 bases, there was a span of 11 bases. CDR1 is SGHNT, CDR2 YENEEA, per germline.